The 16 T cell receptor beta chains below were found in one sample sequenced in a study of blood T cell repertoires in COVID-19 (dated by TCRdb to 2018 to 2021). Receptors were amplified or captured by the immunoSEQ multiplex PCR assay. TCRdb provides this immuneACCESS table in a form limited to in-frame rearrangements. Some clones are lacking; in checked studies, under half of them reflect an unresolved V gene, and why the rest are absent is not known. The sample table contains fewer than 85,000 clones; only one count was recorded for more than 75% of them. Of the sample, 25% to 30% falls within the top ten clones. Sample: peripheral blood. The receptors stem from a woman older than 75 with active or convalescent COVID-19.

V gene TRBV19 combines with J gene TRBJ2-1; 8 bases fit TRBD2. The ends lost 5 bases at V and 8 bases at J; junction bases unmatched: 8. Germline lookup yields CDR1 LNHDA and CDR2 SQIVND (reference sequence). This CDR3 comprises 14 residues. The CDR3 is CASSVGGAWDEQFF. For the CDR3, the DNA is TGTGCCAGTAGTGTCGGGGGGGCCTGGGATGAGCAGTTCTTC.

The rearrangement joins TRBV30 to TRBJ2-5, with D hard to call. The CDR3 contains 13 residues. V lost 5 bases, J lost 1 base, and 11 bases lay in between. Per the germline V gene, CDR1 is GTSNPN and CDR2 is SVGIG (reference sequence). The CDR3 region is CAWGRPGQETQYF. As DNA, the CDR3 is TGTGCCTGGGGACGGCCGGGCCAAGAGACCCAGTACTTC.

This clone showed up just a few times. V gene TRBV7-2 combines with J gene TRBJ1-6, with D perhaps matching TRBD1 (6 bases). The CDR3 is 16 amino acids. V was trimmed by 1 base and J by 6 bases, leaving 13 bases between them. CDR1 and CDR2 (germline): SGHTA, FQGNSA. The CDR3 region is CASSLDMGDTNSPLHF. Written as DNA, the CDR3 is TGTGCCAGCAGCTTAGACATGGGGGACACTAATTCACCCCTCCACTTT.

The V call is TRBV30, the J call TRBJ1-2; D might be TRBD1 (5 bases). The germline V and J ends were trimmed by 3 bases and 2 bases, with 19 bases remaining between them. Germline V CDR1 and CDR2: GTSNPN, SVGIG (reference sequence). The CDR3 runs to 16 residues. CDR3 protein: CAWSRGGGFSNYGYTF. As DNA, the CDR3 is TGTGCCTGGAGCCGGGGCGGGGGGTTTTCGAACTATGGCTACACCTTC.

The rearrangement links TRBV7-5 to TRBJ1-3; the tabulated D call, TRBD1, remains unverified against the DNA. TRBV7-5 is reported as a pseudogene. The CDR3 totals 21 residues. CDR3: CARSLPYQARETGSSGNTIYF. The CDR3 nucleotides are TGTGCCAGAAGCTTACCCTATCAGGCACGAGAGACAGGATCCTCTGGAAACACCATATATTTT.

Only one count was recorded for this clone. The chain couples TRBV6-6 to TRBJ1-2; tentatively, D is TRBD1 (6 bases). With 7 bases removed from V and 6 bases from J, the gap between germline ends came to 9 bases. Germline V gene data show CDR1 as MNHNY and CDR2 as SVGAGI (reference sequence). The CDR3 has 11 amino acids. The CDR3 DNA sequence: TGTGCCAGCACAACAGGGAATGGCTACACCTTC. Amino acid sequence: CASTTGNGYTF.

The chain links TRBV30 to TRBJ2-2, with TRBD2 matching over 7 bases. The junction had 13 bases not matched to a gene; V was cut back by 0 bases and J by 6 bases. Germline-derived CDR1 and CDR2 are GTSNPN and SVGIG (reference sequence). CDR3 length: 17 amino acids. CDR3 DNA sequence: TGTGCCTGGAGTGTAGGCGGGAGCAGGGTAAAGTCCGGGGAGCTGTTTTTT. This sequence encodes CAWSVGGSRVKSGELFF.

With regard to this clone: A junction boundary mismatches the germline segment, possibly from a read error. The DNA for the CDR3 is TGTGCCAGCAGCTCTGGTTCCGGGGGGGAGCTGGAGAACCAGTACTTC. The encoded protein is CASSSGSGGELENQYF. J is TRBJ2-5 and V is TRBV5-4, with 8 bases identical to TRBD2. CDR3 length equals 16 residues. CDR1 is SGHNT, CDR2 YYREEE, per germline (reference sequence). The complete variable domain, with remaining parts taken from reference TRBV5-4 and TRBJ2-5, reads ETGVTQSPTHLIKTRGQQVTLRCSSQSGHNTVSWYQQALGQGPQFIFQYYREEENGRGNFPPRFSGLQFPNYSSELNVNALELDDSALYLCASSSGSGGELENQYFGPGTRLLVL.

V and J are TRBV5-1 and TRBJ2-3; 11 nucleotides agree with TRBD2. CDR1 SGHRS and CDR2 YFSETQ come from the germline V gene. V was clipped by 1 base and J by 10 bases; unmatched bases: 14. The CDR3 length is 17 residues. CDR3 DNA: TGCGCCAGCAGCTTGAGCGTTAGCGGGGGGGGAGAATCGGCGCAGTATTTT. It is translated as CASSLSVSGGGESAQYF. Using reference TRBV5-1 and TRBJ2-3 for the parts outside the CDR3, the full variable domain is KAGVTQTPRYLIKTRGQQVTLSCSPISGHRSVSWYQQTPGQGLQFLFEYFSETQRNKGNFPGRFSGRQFSNSRSEMNVSTLELGDSALYLCASSLSVSGGGESAQYFGPGTRLTVL.

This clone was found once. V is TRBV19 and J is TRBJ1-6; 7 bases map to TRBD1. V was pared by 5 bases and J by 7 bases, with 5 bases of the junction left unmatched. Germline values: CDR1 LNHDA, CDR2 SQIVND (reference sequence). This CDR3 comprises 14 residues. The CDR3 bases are TGTGCCAGTAGTCCCGGGACAGTAAATTCACCCCTCCACTTT. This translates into CASSPGTVNSPLHF.

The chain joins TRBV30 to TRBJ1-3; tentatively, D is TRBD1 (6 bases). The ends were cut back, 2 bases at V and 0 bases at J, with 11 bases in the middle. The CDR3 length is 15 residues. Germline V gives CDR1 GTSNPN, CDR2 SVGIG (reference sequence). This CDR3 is CAWSSDSISGNTIYF. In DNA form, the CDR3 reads TGTGCCTGGAGTTCGGACAGTATCTCTGGAAACACCATATATTTT.

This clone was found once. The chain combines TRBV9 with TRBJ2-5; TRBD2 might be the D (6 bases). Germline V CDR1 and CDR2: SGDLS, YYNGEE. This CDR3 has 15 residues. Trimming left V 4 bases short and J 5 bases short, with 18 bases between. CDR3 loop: CASSPRQGGGETQYF. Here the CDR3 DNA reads TGTGCCAGCAGCCCCCGGCAGGGAGGTGGGGAGACCCAGTACTTC.

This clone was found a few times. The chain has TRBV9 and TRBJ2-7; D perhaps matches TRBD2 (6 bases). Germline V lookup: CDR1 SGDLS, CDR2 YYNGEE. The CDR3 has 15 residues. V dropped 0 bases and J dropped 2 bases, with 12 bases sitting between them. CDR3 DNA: TGTGCCAGCAGCGTAGATTCAGGGAGGCCCTACGAGCAGTACTTC. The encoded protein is CASSVDSGRPYEQYF.

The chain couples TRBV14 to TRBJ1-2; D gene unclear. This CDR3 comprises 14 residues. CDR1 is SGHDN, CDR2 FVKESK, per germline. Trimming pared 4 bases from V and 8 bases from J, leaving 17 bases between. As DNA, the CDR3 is TGTGCCAGCAGCCGCCTCAAAGACTCTCCGGGCTACACCTTC. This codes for CASSRLKDSPGYTF.

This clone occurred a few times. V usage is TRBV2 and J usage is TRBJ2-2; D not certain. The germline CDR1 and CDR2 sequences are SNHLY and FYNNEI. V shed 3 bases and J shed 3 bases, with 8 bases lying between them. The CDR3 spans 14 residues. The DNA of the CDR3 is TGTGCCAGCAGTGAGATTCGGGACACCGGGGAGCTGTTTTTT. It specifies CASSEIRDTGELFF. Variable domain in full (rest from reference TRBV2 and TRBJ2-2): EPEVTQTPSHQVTQMGQEVILRCVPISNHLYFYWYRQILGQKVEFLVSFYNNEISEKSEIFDDQFSVERPDGSNFTLKIRSTKLEDSAMYFCASSEIRDTGELFFGEGSRLTVL.

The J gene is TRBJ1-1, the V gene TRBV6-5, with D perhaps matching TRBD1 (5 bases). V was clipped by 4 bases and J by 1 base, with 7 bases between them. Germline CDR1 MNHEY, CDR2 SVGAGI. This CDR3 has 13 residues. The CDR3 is CASSFRENTEAFF. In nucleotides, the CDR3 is TGTGCCAGCAGTTTCAGGGAGAACACTGAAGCTTTCTTT.